This T cell receptor (beta chain) appears in the sequencing data of a study of T cell repertoires in aging, cancer and after chemotherapy. The CDR3 has 16 amino acids. V lost 2 bases and J 0 bases, leaving 10 bases between the germline ends. Germline CDR1 is ENHRY and CDR2 is SYGVKD. TCR beta rearrangements were amplified from peripheral blood genomic DNA. Rearranged V-D-J TRB sequences were amplified with a mixed TRB-A/B primer pool. MiXCR, run by TCRdb on the multiplex PCR reads, gives a single entry per CDR3 protein. The sample has about a thousand distinct CDR3 sequences, around 23% seen once. The V and J genes are TRBV10-3 and TRBJ2-2; TRBD1 or TRBD2 may be the D gene (5 bases each). The TCR sequence derives from a human donor with a solid tumor. Material: blood. DNA for the CDR3: TGTGCCATCAGTGAGAGTGGGGGATCGAACACCGGGGAGCTGTTTTTT. It is translated as CAISESGGSNTGELFF.